This T cell receptor beta chain comes out of a study of blood T cell repertoires in COVID-19. In the study overall: Sample material is recorded as cDNA or gDNA derived from T cells, B-cell-depleted T cells, or PBMCs.

This CDR3 contains 16 residues. Germline V gene lookup returns CDR1 LNHNV and CDR2 YYDKDF (reference sequence). V lost 3 bases to trimming and J lost 5 bases, with 17 bases between them. Sequencing used immunoSEQ multiplex PCR; TCRdb keeps in-frame clones, though not all of them. The table has some 250,000 clones, about 90% seen once; the top ten hold roughly 3%. The V gene is TRBV15, the J gene TRBJ1-5; possibly TRBD1 for D (5 bases). This receptor was identified in a woman in her twenties or thirties who had recovered from COVID-19. The sample comprised peripheral blood. The CDR3 spells CATSSRGRGGHQPQHF. Here the CDR3 DNA reads TGTGCCACCAGCAGCCGCGGTAGGGGTGGGCATCAGCCCCAGCATTTT.